These 21 T cell receptor delta chains came from one sample sequenced in a study of fetal and pediatric gammadelta thymocytes. TCRdb called clones anew from the reads with CATT. The sample lists about a thousand delta-chain clones, approximately 56% occurring once. Input material: Vgamma9Vdelta2 gamma-delta T cells from the thymus. Regarding subset: sorted CD3+gammadeltaTCR+Vgamma9+Vdelta2+ thymocytes. The receptors were gathered from a child who underwent cardiac surgery and was recorded as healthy.

Relative to its sample, this clone is large. Other DNA sequences within the sample encode an identical CDR3. V gene TRDV2 combines with J gene TRDJ1; 8 bases match TRDD3. Germline V CDR1 and CDR2: GEAIGNYY, EKD. CDR3 length: 21 amino acids. The trim removed 0 bases at V and 2 bases at J, leaving 22 bases unmatched. The CDR3 DNA sequence: TGTGCCTGTGACACCAAGGACGATCCTGGGGGACCACCCCGAATGACCGATAAACTCATCTTT. Residues: CACDTKDDPGGPPRMTDKLIF.

Within the sample, this clone is large. The same CDR3 is also encoded by other DNA sequences in this sample. The rearrangement links TRDV2 to TRDJ1; 9 nucleotides align to TRDD3. Per the germline V gene, CDR1 is GEAIGNYY and CDR2 is EKD. V was pared by 3 bases and J by 0 bases, with 13 bases of the junction left unmatched. CDR3 size: 18 residues. In DNA, the CDR3 is TGTGCCTGTGACCTCGGGGTTACTGGGGGACTATACACCGATAAACTCATCTTT. Translating it yields CACDLGVTGGLYTDKLIF.

About this clone itself: A far larger clone is just one base off, so this is likely a read error. At the DNA level, this CDR3 is encoded by other sequences in the same sample as well. This sequence joins TRDV2 and TRDJ1; D is perhaps TRDD3 (5 bases). CDR3 size: 18 residues. Germline assignment: CDR1 GEAIGNYY and CDR2 EKD. The CDR3 DNA sequence: TGTGCCTGTGACACAATTCTTGGGGACCCTCGAGACACCATTCCACTCATCTTC. Encoded protein: CACDTILGDPRDTIPLIF.

Worth noting for this clone: This DNA's translation differs at residue 9 from TCRdb's protein, which comes from a much larger clone; a read error is likely, and the protein shown is translated from the DNA. This rearrangement joins TRDV1 to TRDJ1, with TRDD3 as a possible D gene (5 bases). The CDR3 is 16 residues long. V shed 7 bases and J shed 0 bases, with 18 bases lying between them. The V gene's germline CDR1 is TSWWSYY and CDR2 QGS. The CDR3 region is CALVPAWGTNTDKLIF. In nucleotides, the CDR3 is TGTGCTCTTGTACCGGCGTGGGGAACGAACACCGATAAACTCATCTTT.

Comments on this clone: TCRdb's protein, taken from a much larger clone, differs from this DNA's translation at residue 7, likely owing to a read error; the protein displayed comes from the DNA. The chain joins TRDV2 to TRDJ1, with D perhaps matching TRDD3 (5 bases). Germline V CDR1 and CDR2: GEAIGNYY, EKD. The CDR3 length is 13 residues. The ends were cut back, 1 base at V and 3 bases at J, with 8 bases in the middle. The chain's CDR3 is CACDTGSPDKLIF. The CDR3 DNA follows: TGTGCCTGTGACACGGGATCTCCCGATAAACTCATCTTT.

As concerns this clone: It is likely a read error: a sequence one base away is far more abundant. This CDR3 is also generated by other DNA sequences in the sample. The V and J genes are TRDV2 and TRDJ1; 12 nucleotides line up with TRDD3. This CDR3 is built from 17 residues. Germline values: CDR1 GEAIGNYY, CDR2 EKD. As DNA, the CDR3 is TGCGCCTGTGACACTGGGGGATACTTGCGCGGCCAAGGTGAACTCATCTTT. It yields the protein CACDTGGYLRGQGELIF.

Worth noting for this clone: This sequence is one base from a far larger clone and is likely a read error. The chain joins TRDV2 to TRDJ1, with D hard to call. The V gene's germline CDR1 is GEAIGNYY and CDR2 EKD. The CDR3 covers 15 residues. CDR3 nucleotides: TGTGCCCGTGACCGGCCGGCCGCCACCTCCGGTAAACTCATCTTT. Protein sequence: CARDRPAATSGKLIF.

Turning to this clone: This sequence is one base from a far larger clone and is likely a read error. The sample holds other DNA sequences that translate to the same CDR3. The chain joins TRDV2 to TRDJ1, with unresolved D. CDR3 size: 15 residues. Germline CDR1 GEAIGNYY, CDR2 EKD. The CDR3 sequence: CACDTVGAYTDKLIF. In DNA, the CDR3 is TGTGCATGTGACACGGTCGGGGCTTACACCGATAAACTCATCTTT.

Details on this clone: This is likely an artifact of a read error, given a far larger clone one base away. V usage is TRDV2 and J usage is TRDJ1, with 11 bases fitting TRDD3. V lost 3 bases, J lost 6 bases, and 8 bases stayed unmatched. The CDR3 has 15 residues. Germline lookup yields CDR1 GEAIGNYY and CDR2 EKD. CDR3 DNA sequence: TGTGCCTGTGACCGTGTACTGGGGGATAATCATAAACTCATCTTT. Protein product: CACDRVLGDNHKLIF.

Concerning this clone: This likely reflects a read error, since a far larger clone is one base away. The V call is TRDV2, the J call TRDJ1, with 7 bases lining up with TRDD3. V was clipped by 2 bases and J by 0 bases; unmatched bases: 20. From germline, CDR1 is GEAIGNYY and CDR2 EKD. This CDR3 comprises 20 residues. The CDR3 nucleotides read TGTGCCTGTGACATTAAGACTCGCTTCTGGGGGGTCACCTACACCGATAAACTCATCTTT. Its protein is CACDIKTRFWGVTYTDKLIF.

Remarks on this clone: One base separates it from a far larger clone, so it is likely a read error. The chain is built from TRDV1 and TRDJ1; 7 bases align to TRDD3. The CDR3 is 21 residues long. Per the germline V gene, CDR1 is TSWWSYY and CDR2 is QGS. The V segment lost 0 bases and the J segment 0 bases; nucleotides outside the gene matches: 19. CDR3 nucleotides: TGTGCTCTTGGGGAACTAGATGATGTGGAGGATACGCTACCCTACACCGATAAACTCATCTTT. Protein: CALGELDDVEDTLPYTDKLIF.

This clone ranks as large. The chain joins TRDV2 to TRDJ1; TRDD3 matches at 12 bases. This CDR3 has 20 residues. The germline V gene encodes CDR1 GEAIGNYY and CDR2 EKD. J gave up 4 bases and V 3 bases, and 20 bases lay outside the gene matches. The CDR3 DNA reads as TGTGCCTGTGACCCCTATCTTCCTCGTACTGGGGGATACTATGACGATAAACTCATCTTT. Encoded protein: CACDPYLPRTGGYYDDKLIF.

Concerning this clone itself: This DNA's translation and the protein TCRdb lists, from a much larger clone, do not match at residue 6, likely due to a read error; the protein shown is translated from the DNA. The V and J genes are TRDV2 and TRDJ1, with 8 bases identical to TRDD3. The CDR3 extends over 13 amino acids. After removal of 8 bases from V and 0 bases from J, the junction contained 4 bases not matched to a gene. Looked up from germline, CDR1 is GEAIGNYY and CDR2 is EKD. The CDR3 bases are TGTGCCTTCTGGGGGAGATACACCGATAAACTCATCTTT. It is translated as CAFWGRYTDKLIF.

To note about this clone: This DNA's translation and the protein TCRdb lists, from a much larger clone, do not match at residue 5, likely due to a read error; the protein shown is translated from the DNA. The rearrangement links TRDV2 to TRDJ1; no reliable D call. Between the trimmed V and J ends, which lost 3 bases and 0 bases, there was a span of 19 bases. The CDR3 contains 17 residues. Germline V CDR1 and CDR2: GEAIGNYY, EKD. For the CDR3, the DNA is TGTGCCTGTGACGCCAGGAGAGGCTGTTGGTACACCGATAAACTCATCTTT. Translated: CACDARRGCWYTDKLIF.

The sample holds a few counts of this clone. A far larger clone is off by one base, so a read error is likely. Other DNA sequences in the sample encode the same CDR3. This chain joins TRDV2 and TRDJ1; TRDD3 aligns across 7 bases. The CDR3 covers 20 residues. In germline, CDR1 is GEAIGNYY, CDR2 EKD. The junction had 19 bases not matched to a gene; V was cut back by 1 base and J by 0 bases. CDR3 DNA: TGTGCCTGTGACACACTGCTTACAATGGGGGACCCTAGTTACACCGATAAACTCATCTTT. This gives the protein CACDTLLTMGDPSYTDKLIF.

The rearrangement uses TRDV2 and TRDJ1, with TRDD3 identical over 11 bases. The length of the CDR3 is 19 residues. The V and J ends lost 0 bases and 0 bases, in that order; junction bases with no gene match: 11. Germline V lookup: CDR1 GEAIGNYY, CDR2 EKD. The CDR3 bases are TGTGCCTGTGACACCTCACCACAGCTGGGGGATACAAACACCGATAAACTCATCTTT. Translation gives CACDTSPQLGDTNTDKLIF.

With regard to this clone: With only one base between it and a far larger clone, this is likely a read error. The J gene is TRDJ1, the V gene TRDV2; 9 bases agree with TRDD3. This CDR3 spans 20 amino acids. From germline, CDR1 is GEAIGNYY and CDR2 EKD. CDR3 in DNA: TGTGCCCGTGACACCGGACCCTTGCTGGGGGATGGTTTGTTCACCGATAAACTCATCTTT. It encodes CARDTGPLLGDGLFTDKLIF.

Regarding this clone: A far larger clone is only one base removed, so a read error is likely. The J gene is TRDJ1, the V gene TRDV2; D is ambiguous. This CDR3 is built from 18 residues. Germline loops: CDR1 GEAIGNYY, CDR2 EKD. The DNA of the CDR3 is TGTGCCCGTGACACTGTAGCTACCCAACCAGAAGGTCTGCCCGCACTCATCTTT. Amino acid sequence: CARDTVATQPEGLPALIF.

This clone is deemed large (0.1 to 1%). Other DNA variants within this sample encode the same CDR3. The chain recombines TRDV2 with TRDJ1; 10 nucleotides align to TRDD3. Germline trimming cut 0 bases from V and 2 bases from J; bases unmatched to any gene: 17. Looked up from germline, CDR1 is GEAIGNYY and CDR2 is EKD. The CDR3 has 20 residues. Written as DNA, the CDR3 is TGTGCCTGTGACACCAAGGGTACTGGGGGATTAAGTCGAAGTACCGATAAACTCATCTTT. It is translated as CACDTKGTGGLSRSTDKLIF.

With respect to this clone: A far bigger clonotype differs at one base, so this is likely a read error. The sample has other DNA sequences that encode this CDR3 too. The chain recombines TRDV2 with TRDJ1, with D possibly matching TRDD3 (6 bases). The CDR3 contains 18 residues. Germline assignment: CDR1 GEAIGNYY and CDR2 EKD. CDR3 loop: CACDKGNYWVQRGDKLIF. Here the CDR3 DNA reads TGTGCTTGTGACAAGGGAAATTACTGGGTCCAAAGGGGCGATAAACTCATCTTT.

Regarding this clone: A single base is all that separates this from a far larger clone, so a read error is likely. The gene calls are TRDV2 and TRDJ1; 8 bases are shared with TRDD3. The CDR3 contains 21 residues. CDR1 and CDR2 from the germline V gene are GEAIGNYY and EKD. The CDR3 here is CACDTKDDPGGPPRMTDKRIF. In nucleotides, the CDR3 is TGTGCCTGTGACACCAAGGACGATCCTGGGGGACCACCCCGAATGACCGATAAACGCATCTTT.